The 7 T cell receptor beta chains in this list originate from one sample, sequenced in a study of blood T cells in healthy people across ages. Together with a sample-barcoded 5' primer, a J-beta primer mix was included in a second PCR lasting about 6 to 11 cycles. TCRdb fed the 5' RACE reads into MiXCR, producing one record per CDR3 protein. The sample holds under 2 million distinct CDR3 sequences, roughly 32% seen once. The source material was blood. Receptors originate from a woman aged 30 to 39 in good health.

V gene TRBV28 combines with J gene TRBJ2-7; TRBD1 matches at 8 bases. The germline V gene has CDR1 MDHEN and CDR2 SYDVKM. V was clipped by 3 bases and J by 3 bases; unmatched bases: 10. This CDR3 has 16 residues. This CDR3 reads CASSLVVGQGYYEQYF. The CDR3, as DNA: TGTGCCAGCAGTTTGGTGGTCGGACAGGGATACTACGAGCAGTACTTC.

The chain has TRBV6-5 and TRBJ1-1; D gene uncertain. Germline assignment: CDR1 MNHEY and CDR2 SVGAGI. The CDR3 length is 14 residues. Deletions cut 7 bases from V and 3 bases from J, with 15 bases between. The DNA of the CDR3 is TGTGCCAGCAAGAGGACGGGGTGGGACACTGAAGCTTTCTTT. Translating it yields CASKRTGWDTEAFF.

This clonotype was detected ten times or more. The chain carries TRBV29-1 and TRBJ2-7, with 9 bases fitting TRBD1. The J segment lost 1 base and the V segment lost 5 bases, leaving 6 bases of the junction unmatched. The germline gives CDR1 SQVTM, CDR2 ANQGSEA. The CDR3 is 14 residues long. The CDR3 sequence: CSVPGTGKSYEQYF. In DNA, the CDR3 is TGCAGCGTTCCAGGGACAGGGAAATCCTACGAGCAGTACTTC.

The J gene is TRBJ2-3, the V gene TRBV27; maybe TRBD2 (6 bases). Germline CDR1 reads MNHEY; CDR2 reads SMNVEV (reference sequence). This CDR3 has 14 residues. Trimming shortened V by 5 bases and J by 7 bases, and 16 bases separated the two germline ends. The CDR3 sequence is CASSPGPGGNTQYF. As DNA, the CDR3 is TGTGCCAGCAGTCCAGGCCCCGGAGGGAATACGCAGTATTTT.

This clonotype was found a few times. This sequence joins TRBV3-1 and TRBJ2-3; 7 bases are a match to TRBD1. In germline, CDR1 is LGHDT, CDR2 YNNKEL (reference sequence). V lost 3 bases, J lost 5 bases, and 2 bases stayed unmatched. This CDR3 comprises 13 residues. CDR3 sequence: CASSQRGQDTQYF. The CDR3 bases are TGTGCCAGCAGCCAGAGGGGGCAAGATACGCAGTATTTT.

The DNA of the CDR3 is TGTGCCAGCAGCTTGGAAGCAGGGGAAGAGACCCAGTACTTC. It codes for CASSLEAGEETQYF. The chain recombines TRBV7-8 with TRBJ2-5, with a weak D call TRBD1 (6 bases). V lost 3 bases and J 3 bases, leaving 11 bases between the germline ends. This CDR3 has 14 residues. The V gene's germline CDR1 is SGHVS and CDR2 FQNEAQ.

This clonotype has only a few counts. The junction differs from germline at one of its ends, possibly a read error. The V and J genes are TRBV3-1 and TRBJ2-5; D unresolved. Germline V gives CDR1 LGHDT, CDR2 YNNKEL (reference sequence). CDR3 size: 10 residues. The CDR3 is CASSQESTHF. CDR3 nucleotides: TGTGCCAGCAGCCAAGAATCTACACACTTC.